This T cell receptor beta chain was captured by sequencing in a study of T cell clonotyping in hematopoietic cell transplantation (TCRdb year 2021). For the study in its entirety: Pretransplant recipient samples were obtained after cytoreduction. In the study, fewer than 150 blood samples were gathered from a few dozen consecutive transplant recipients and their related donors. Patient recruitment ran from 2015 to January 2017, and follow-up continued until late 2020 or death.

V gives up 3 bases and J gives up 4 bases, and the segment between their germline ends measures 13 bases. The CDR3 starts with the cysteine, ends with the phenylalanine, and has 15 residues. Solely the CDR3 DNA is kept, with 45 bases framed from the first base. According to the germline V gene, CDR1 reads ENHRY and CDR2 reads SYGVKD. What the time point label conveys for this sample: recipient sample about 28 days before transplant, after cytoreduction. Blood from recipients was drawn roughly 28 days before transplant, then again at days 30, 100 and 180 after transplant. Using Nuclei Lysis Solution, genomic DNA was extracted from unfractionated peripheral blood mononuclear cells that were either fresh or cryopreserved. The immunoSEQ assay, a bias-controlled multiplex PCR using V- and J-specific primers, was used to amplify TCR beta CDR3 regions from genomic DNA. A proprietary barcode and Illumina adapter sequences were added to the CDR3 amplicons in a second PCR step. An Illumina MiSeq instrument was used to sequence the CDR3 libraries. For the original study's pipeline: immunoSEQ Analyzer 3.0 was used for export and quality control, with R Bioconductor and Immunarch used for downstream analyses. Only productive rearrangements in the normalized downsampled data set went into calculating the repertoire metrics. In the normalized cohort, a clonotype counted as pathologically expanded if the clonotype was larger than 5 templates. Repertoire diversity was measured with the Inverse Simpson Index. The non-normalized data set was used for CMV-specificity analyses so that all clonotypes could be captured. TCRdb's version of the immuneACCESS table is confined to in-frame rearrangements and falls short of the full clone set. An unresolved V gene accounts for under half of the shortfall where checked; the remainder is of unknown origin. V and J calls and clone size are given by that table; D and trimming were obtained from the DNA. The sample table holds some 30,000 clones, of which under 95% were seen once. The ten largest clonotypes hold about 2.3% of the sample.

Overall study results and their limits: Donor and pretransplant recipient Inverse Simpson Index values predicted broader posttransplant TCR repertoire diversity. The sample size was limited, and because cells were not sorted, the contributions of CD4 and CD8 repertoires could not be separated. A decrease in recipient TCR diversity was observed after transplant, and a progressive increase in pathologically expanded clonotypes was seen from day 30 to day 180. Only a small fraction of recipient repertoires overlapped donor repertoires, with over 95% appearing de novo at the given depth.

On this clone: What antigen it recognizes has not been identified. No base quality values were provided; no much bigger clone lies one nucleotide off.

This TCR was sampled from a middle-aged man with acute myeloid leukemia. Some clones in this sample may be carry-over from other donors' samples. The V and J genes are TRBV10-3 and TRBJ1-3; too little of a D gene remains to name it. Source: peripheral blood mononuclear cells, taken before stem cell transplant. The CDR3 loop reads CAISDGPRRGNTIYF. The DNA reads as follows: TGTGCCATCAGTGACGGCCCACGGCGGGGAAACACCATATATTTT.